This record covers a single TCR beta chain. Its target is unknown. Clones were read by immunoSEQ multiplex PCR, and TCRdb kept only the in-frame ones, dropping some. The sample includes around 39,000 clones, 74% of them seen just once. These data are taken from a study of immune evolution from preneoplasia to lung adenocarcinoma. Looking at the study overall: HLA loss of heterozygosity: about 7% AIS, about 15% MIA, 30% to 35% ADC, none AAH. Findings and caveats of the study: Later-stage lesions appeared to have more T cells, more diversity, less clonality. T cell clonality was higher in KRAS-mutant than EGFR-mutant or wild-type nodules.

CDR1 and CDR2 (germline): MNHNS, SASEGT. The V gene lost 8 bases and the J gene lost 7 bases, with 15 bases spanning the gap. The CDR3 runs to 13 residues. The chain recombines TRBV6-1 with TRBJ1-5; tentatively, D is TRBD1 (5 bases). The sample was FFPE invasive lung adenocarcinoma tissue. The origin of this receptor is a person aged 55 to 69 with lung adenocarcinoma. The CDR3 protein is CASADSPSQPQHF. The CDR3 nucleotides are TGTGCCAGCGCCGACAGCCCCAGCCAGCCCCAGCATTTT.